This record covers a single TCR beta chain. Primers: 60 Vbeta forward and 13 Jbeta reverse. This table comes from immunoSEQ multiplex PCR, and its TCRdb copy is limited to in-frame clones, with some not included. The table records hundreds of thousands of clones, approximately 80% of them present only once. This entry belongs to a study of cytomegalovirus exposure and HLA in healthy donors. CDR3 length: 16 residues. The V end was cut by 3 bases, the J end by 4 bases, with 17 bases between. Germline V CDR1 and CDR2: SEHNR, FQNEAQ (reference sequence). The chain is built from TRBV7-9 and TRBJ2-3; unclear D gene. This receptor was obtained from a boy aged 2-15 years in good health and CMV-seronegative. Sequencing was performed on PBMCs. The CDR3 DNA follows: TGTGCCAGCAGCTTTTCTTCGAGGCCTTCCCCAGATACGCAGTATTTT. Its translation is CASSFSSRPSPDTQYF. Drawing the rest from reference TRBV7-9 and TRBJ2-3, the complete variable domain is DTGVSQNPRHKITKRGQNVTFRCDPISEHNRLYWYRQTLGQGPEFLTYFQNEAQLEKSRLLSDRFSAERPKGSFSTLEIQRTEQGDSAMYLCASSFSSRPSPDTQYFGPGTRLTVL.